What follows are 21 T cell receptor beta chains derived from one specimen sequenced in a study of shared clonotypes between healthy human individuals. Measured with immunoSEQ multiplex PCR; TCRdb has only the in-frame clones, and not every one. The sample records about 480,000 clones, 60% to 80% being singletons. The specimen was PBMCs. Receptors originate from a woman in her forties in good health. Some clones in this sample may be carry-over from other donors' samples.

The V gene is TRBV13, the J gene TRBJ2-5, with D perhaps TRBD2 (5 bases). The CDR3 is 14 amino acids. V was cut by 4 bases and J by 8 bases, with 17 bases left in between. Germline values: CDR1 PRHDT, CDR2 FYEKMQ (reference sequence). The CDR3 DNA is TGTGCCAGCAGCTCCCGACCCGGGGTGGGCACCCAGTACTTC. As protein: CASSSRPGVGTQYF.

The chain is built from TRBV19 and TRBJ1-2; D is ambiguous. CDR3 length: 12 residues. The germline CDR1 and CDR2 sequences are LNHDA and SQIVND (reference sequence). The ends were cut back, 4 bases at V and 3 bases at J, with 6 bases in the middle. The CDR3 is CASSRGDYGYTF. For the CDR3, the DNA is TGTGCCAGTAGTAGGGGTGACTATGGCTACACCTTC.

The rearrangement links TRBV10-3 to TRBJ2-1; tentatively, D is TRBD1 or TRBD2 (5 bases each). Trimming stripped 10 bases from V and 7 bases from J, with 26 bases between. CDR1 and CDR2 (germline): ENHRY, SYGVKD. This CDR3 has 16 amino acids. The CDR3 protein is CATGTDRSVATNEQFF. In DNA form, the CDR3 reads TGTGCCACGGGGACCGATCGATCAGTGGCGACAAATGAGCAGTTCTTC.

The J gene is TRBJ2-2, the V gene TRBV30, with TRBD2 matching 10 bases. From germline, CDR1 is GTSNPN and CDR2 SVGIG (reference sequence). The CDR3 length is 15 residues. V gave up 2 bases and J gave up 6 bases; unmatched junction bases: 6. This CDR3 is CAWSSGRVDAGELFF. CDR3 bases: TGTGCCTGGAGTAGCGGGAGGGTGGATGCCGGGGAGCTGTTTTTT.

The CDR3 sequence is CASSLARLGTEAFF. The CDR3, as DNA: TGTGCCAGCAGTTTAGCCAGGCTGGGGACTGAAGCTTTCTTT. This chain links TRBV27 with TRBJ1-1; D is uncertain. The CDR3 is 14 residues long. Germline values: CDR1 MNHEY, CDR2 SMNVEV (reference sequence). The V end was cut by 2 bases, the J end by 5 bases, with 12 bases between.

The J gene is TRBJ2-1, the V gene TRBV2; 9 nucleotides agree with TRBD1. The germline V gene encodes CDR1 SNHLY and CDR2 FYNNEI. V lost 6 bases, J lost 4 bases, and 7 bases stayed unmatched. The CDR3 loop spans 15 amino acids. CDR3 sequence: CASRAGQGNYNEQFF. For the CDR3, the DNA is TGTGCCAGCAGAGCGGGACAGGGAAATTACAATGAGCAGTTCTTC. Filled out from reference TRBV2 and TRBJ2-1, the complete variable domain reads EPEVTQTPSHQVTQMGQEVILRCVPISNHLYFYWYRQILGQKVEFLVSFYNNEISEKSEIFDDQFSVERPDGSNFTLKIRSTKLEDSAMYFCASRAGQGNYNEQFFGPGTRLTVL.

This clone has just a few counts. The CDR3 is CASSPRLAGGFNEQYF. For the CDR3, the DNA is TGTGCCAGCTCACCTCGACTAGCGGGAGGGTTCAACGAGCAGTACTTC. This chain connects TRBV18 to TRBJ2-7; 14 bases match TRBD2. Trimming took 3 bases from V and 5 from J; bases not matched to a gene: 6. The V gene's germline CDR1 is KGHSH and CDR2 LQKENI. CDR3 size: 16 residues.

The rearrangement links TRBV9 to TRBJ1-2; tentatively, D is TRBD1 (5 bases). The CDR3 is 12 residues long. The germline V gene encodes CDR1 SGDLS and CDR2 YYNGEE. Trimming left V 4 bases short and J 8 bases short, with 12 bases between. The chain's CDR3 is CASSISGRGYTF. The DNA of the CDR3 is TGTGCCAGCAGCATCTCAGGGAGAGGCTACACCTTC.

This sequence joins TRBV29-1 and TRBJ2-2, with TRBD1 matching over 7 bases. Losses at the gene ends were 7 bases for V and 4 bases for J; bases not matched to a gene: 9. The CDR3 is made up of 14 amino acids. CDR1 and CDR2 from the germline V gene are SQVTM and ANQGSEA. CDR3 nucleotide sequence: TGCAGCGCATATCCGGGACAGACCACCGGGGAGCTGTTTTTT. Encoded protein: CSAYPGQTTGELFF.

Regarding this clone: A much larger clone differs by one base, so this may be a read error. The V gene is TRBV5-1, the J gene TRBJ2-1; 13 bases line up with TRBD2. The CDR3 runs to 14 residues. Trimming removed 5 bases from V and 5 bases from J; junction bases left unmatched: 1. Germline CDR1 is SGHRS and CDR2 is YFSETQ. The DNA for the CDR3 is TGCGCCAGCAGGGGACTAGCGGGGCACAATGAGCAGTTCTTC. Its protein is CASRGLAGHNEQFF.

This clone has a handful of counts. This chain joins TRBV7-9 and TRBJ1-1; TRBD1 matches 9 bases. The junction had 5 bases not matched to a gene; V was cut back by 4 bases and J by 5 bases. In germline, CDR1 is SEHNR, CDR2 FQNEAQ (reference sequence). The CDR3 length is 14 residues. The CDR3 is CASSSGQGRTEAFF. Here the CDR3 DNA reads TGTGCCAGCAGCTCTGGACAGGGGAGGACTGAAGCTTTCTTT.

As concerns this clone: Distinct nucleotide sequences in the sample also encode this CDR3. J is TRBJ2-7 and V is TRBV20-1; D unclear. This CDR3 has 11 residues. V lost 3 bases to trimming and J lost 1 base, with 4 bases between them. Per germline, CDR1 DFQATT and CDR2 SNEGSKA (reference sequence). The CDR3 spells CSASRSYEQYF. The CDR3 region has the DNA TGCAGTGCTAGCAGATCCTACGAGCAGTACTTC.

This clone was counted at least ten times. The chain uses TRBV7-6 and TRBJ1-1; D is perhaps TRBD1 (6 bases). The V gene lost 2 bases and the J gene lost 7 bases, with 20 bases spanning the gap. CDR1 and CDR2 (germline): SGHVS, FNYEAQ. CDR3 length: 16 residues. The CDR3 loop is CASSLYDTGSGGEAFF. The CDR3 DNA is TGTGCCAGCAGCTTATATGATACAGGGTCTGGCGGTGAAGCTTTCTTT. Full variable domain (outside the CDR3, taken from reference TRBV7-6 and TRBJ1-1): GAGVSQSPRYKVTKRGQDVALRCDPISGHVSLYWYRQALGQGPEFLTYFNYEAQQDKSGLPNDRFSAERPEGSISTLTIQRTEQRDSAMYRCASSLYDTGSGGEAFFGQGTRLTVV.

V usage is TRBV28 and J usage is TRBJ2-7; TRBD2 matches at 8 bases. Germline CDR1 is MDHEN and CDR2 is SYDVKM. V was pared by 2 bases and J by 3 bases, with 6 bases of the junction left unmatched. CDR3 size: 15 residues. The CDR3 DNA sequence: TGTGCCAGCAGTTTAGCCCGACTAGCGCTCTACGAGCAGTACTTC. The encoded protein is CASSLARLALYEQYF.

A remark on this clone: It is likely a read error: a sequence one base away is far more abundant. Distinct nucleotide sequences in the sample also encode this CDR3. The V call is TRBV7-3, the J call TRBJ2-3; no definite D call. The germline V and J ends were trimmed by 5 bases and 6 bases, with 12 bases remaining between them. The germline CDR1 and CDR2 sequences are SGHTA and FQGTGA. CDR3 length equals 13 residues. The CDR3 region is CASSHPNEDTQYF. The CDR3, as DNA: TGTGCCAGCAGCCATCCCAATGAGGATACGCAGTATTTT.

V usage is TRBV18 and J usage is TRBJ2-5; D not certain. Per the germline V gene, CDR1 is KGHSH and CDR2 is LQKENI. V lost 1 base to trimming and J lost 5 bases, with 11 bases between them. This CDR3 is built from 14 residues. The CDR3 DNA is TGTGCCAGCTCACCACAGGGATTCCGGGAGACCCAGTACTTC. Translating gives CASSPQGFRETQYF.

The V and J genes are TRBV10-2 and TRBJ2-7; 14 bases are a match to TRBD2. V trimming: 8 bases; J trimming: 6 bases; junction bases outside the gene matches: 3. CDR3 length equals 13 residues. Germline V gene data show CDR1 as WSHSY and CDR2 as SAAADI. CDR3 amino acids: CASGTSGSFEQYF. The CDR3 coding sequence is TGCGCCAGCGGGACTAGCGGGAGTTTCGAGCAGTACTTC.

The chain is built from TRBV12-2 and TRBJ2-7; TRBD2, the table's D call, lacks a check against the DNA. TRBV12-2 is a pseudogene locus. The CDR3 totals 16 residues. The CDR3 protein is CASRLARGLCSYEQYF. The CDR3 DNA sequence: TGTGCAAGTCGCTTAGCGCGGGGACTGTGCTCCTACGAGCAGTACTTC.

This clone turned up a few times. The chain links TRBV11-2 to TRBJ2-5, with TRBD1 identical over 9 bases. This CDR3 contains 14 residues. Trimming cost V 5 bases and J 1 base; bases outside gene matches: 2. CDR1 is SGHAT and CDR2 is FQNNGV in the germline V gene. Written as DNA, the CDR3 is TGTGCCAGCAGCCAACAGGGGGCCCAAGAGACCCAGTACTTC. Translated, it gives CASSQQGAQETQYF.

V gene TRBV27 combines with J gene TRBJ1-2; D call uncertain. CDR1 MNHEY and CDR2 SMNVEV come from the germline V gene (reference sequence). With 8 bases removed from V and 4 bases from J, the gap between germline ends came to 14 bases. The CDR3 sequence is 13 residues long. The CDR3, as DNA: TGTGCCAGCTCCCCCGTGGGAGTCTATGGCTACACCTTC. It specifies CASSPVGVYGYTF.

Points on this clone: An end of the junction does not agree with germline; a read error may underlie this. The J gene is TRBJ2-7, the V gene TRBV6-1; no clear D gene. This CDR3 is 11 amino acids long. From germline, CDR1 is MNHNS and CDR2 SASEGT. The CDR3 DNA sequence: TGTGCCAGCAGTGAAGCGATAATACAGAACTTC. Translating gives CASSEAIIQNF.